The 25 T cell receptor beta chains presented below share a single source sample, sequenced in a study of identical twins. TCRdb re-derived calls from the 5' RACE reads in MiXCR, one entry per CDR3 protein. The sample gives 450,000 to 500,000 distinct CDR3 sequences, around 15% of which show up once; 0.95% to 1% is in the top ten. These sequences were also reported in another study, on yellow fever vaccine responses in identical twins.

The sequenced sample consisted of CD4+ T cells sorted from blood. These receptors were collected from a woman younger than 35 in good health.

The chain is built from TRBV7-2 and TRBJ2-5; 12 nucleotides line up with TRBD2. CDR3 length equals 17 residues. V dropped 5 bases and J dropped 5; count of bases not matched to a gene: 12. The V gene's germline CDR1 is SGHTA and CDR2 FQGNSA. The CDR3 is CASSLPSSGGAGETQYF. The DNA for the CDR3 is TGTGCCAGCAGCCTACCCTCTAGCGGGGGGGCAGGGGAGACCCAGTACTTC.

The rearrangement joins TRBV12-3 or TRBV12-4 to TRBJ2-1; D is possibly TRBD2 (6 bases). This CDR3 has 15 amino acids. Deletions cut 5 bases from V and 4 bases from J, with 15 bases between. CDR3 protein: CASSPDRTIYNEQFF. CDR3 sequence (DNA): TGTGCCAGCAGTCCCGACCGGACTATATACAATGAGCAGTTCTTC.

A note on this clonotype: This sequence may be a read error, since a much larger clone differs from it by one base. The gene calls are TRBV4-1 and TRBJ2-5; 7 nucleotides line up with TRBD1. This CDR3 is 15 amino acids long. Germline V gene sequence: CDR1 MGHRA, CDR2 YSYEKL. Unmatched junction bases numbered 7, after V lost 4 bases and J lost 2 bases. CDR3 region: CASSRGGRIQETQYF. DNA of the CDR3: TGCGCCAGCAGCCGAGGGGGCCGGATACAAGAGACCCAGTACTTC.

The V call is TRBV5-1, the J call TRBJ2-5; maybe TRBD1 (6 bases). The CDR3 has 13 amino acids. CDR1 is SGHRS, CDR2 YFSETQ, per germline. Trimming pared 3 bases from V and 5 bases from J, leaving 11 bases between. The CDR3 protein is CASSWDDRETQYF. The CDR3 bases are TGCGCCAGCAGCTGGGATGACAGGGAGACCCAGTACTTC. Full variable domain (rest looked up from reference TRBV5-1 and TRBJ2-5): KAGVTQTPRYLIKTRGQQVTLSCSPISGHRSVSWYQQTPGQGLQFLFEYFSETQRNKGNFPGRFSGRQFSNSRSEMNVSTLELGDSALYLCASSWDDRETQYFGPGTRLLVL.

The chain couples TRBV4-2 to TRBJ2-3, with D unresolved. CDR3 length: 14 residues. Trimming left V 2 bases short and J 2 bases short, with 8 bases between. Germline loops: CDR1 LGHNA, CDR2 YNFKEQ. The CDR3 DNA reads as TGTGCCAGCAGCCAATTCACTAACACAGATACGCAGTATTTT. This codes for CASSQFTNTDTQYF.

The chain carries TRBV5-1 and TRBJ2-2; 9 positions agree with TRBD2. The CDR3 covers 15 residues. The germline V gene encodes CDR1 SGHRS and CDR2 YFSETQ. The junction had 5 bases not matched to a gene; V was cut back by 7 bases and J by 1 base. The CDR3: CASGRLAENTGELFF. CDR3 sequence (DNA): TGCGCCAGCGGGAGACTAGCGGAGAACACCGGGGAGCTGTTTTTT.

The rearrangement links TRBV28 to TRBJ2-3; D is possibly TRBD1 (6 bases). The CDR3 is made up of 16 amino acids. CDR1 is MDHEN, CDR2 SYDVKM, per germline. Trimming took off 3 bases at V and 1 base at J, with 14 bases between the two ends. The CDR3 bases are TGTGCCAGCAGTTTCCCCAGGGGTTGGGGCACAGATACGCAGTATTTT. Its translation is CASSFPRGWGTDTQYF. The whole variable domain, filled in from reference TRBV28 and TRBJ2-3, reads DVKVTQSSRYLVKRTGEKVFLECVQDMDHENMFWYRQDPGLGLRLIYFSYDVKMKEKGDIPEGYSVSREKKERFSLILESASTNQTSMYLCASSFPRGWGTDTQYFGPGTRLTVL.

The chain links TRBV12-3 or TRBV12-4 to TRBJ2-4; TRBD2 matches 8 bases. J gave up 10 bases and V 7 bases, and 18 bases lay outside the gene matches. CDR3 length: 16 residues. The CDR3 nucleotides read TGTGCCAGCAAGAGGGGAGTCCTAGCGGGCTCTGATATTCAGTACTTC. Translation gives CASKRGVLAGSDIQYF.

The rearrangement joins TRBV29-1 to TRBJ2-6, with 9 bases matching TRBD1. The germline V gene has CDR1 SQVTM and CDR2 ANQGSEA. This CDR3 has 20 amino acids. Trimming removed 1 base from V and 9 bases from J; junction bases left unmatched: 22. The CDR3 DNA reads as TGCAGCGTTGAAGGCCTCGGACAGGGGAAAGGTTCTGGGGCCTTCAACGTCCTGACTTTC. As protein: CSVEGLGQGKGSGAFNVLTF.

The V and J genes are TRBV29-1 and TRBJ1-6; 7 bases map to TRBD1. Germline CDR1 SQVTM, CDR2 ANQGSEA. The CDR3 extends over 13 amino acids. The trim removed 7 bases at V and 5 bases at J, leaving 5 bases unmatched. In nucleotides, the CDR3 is TGCAGCGCCCGGGACAGAGATAATTCACCCCTCCACTTT. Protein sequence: CSARDRDNSPLHF.

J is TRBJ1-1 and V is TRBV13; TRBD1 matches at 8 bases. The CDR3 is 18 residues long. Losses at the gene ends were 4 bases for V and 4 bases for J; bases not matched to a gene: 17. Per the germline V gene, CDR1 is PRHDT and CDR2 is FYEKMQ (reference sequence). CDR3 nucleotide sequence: TGTGCCAGCAGCTCCTCGGCTGGGGACAGGACTGGGGGCACTGAAGCTTTCTTT. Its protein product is CASSSSAGDRTGGTEAFF.

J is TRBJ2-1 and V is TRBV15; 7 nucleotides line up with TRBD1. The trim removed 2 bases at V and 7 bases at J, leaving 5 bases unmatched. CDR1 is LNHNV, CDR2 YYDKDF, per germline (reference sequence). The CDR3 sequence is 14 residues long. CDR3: CATSRIDRENEQFF. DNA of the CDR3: TGTGCCACCAGCAGAATAGACAGGGAGAATGAGCAGTTCTTC.

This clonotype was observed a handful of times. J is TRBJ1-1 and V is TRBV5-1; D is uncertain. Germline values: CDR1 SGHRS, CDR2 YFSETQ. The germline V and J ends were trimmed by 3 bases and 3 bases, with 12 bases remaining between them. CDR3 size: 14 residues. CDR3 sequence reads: CASSSGLHDTEAFF. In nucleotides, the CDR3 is TGCGCCAGCAGCTCCGGATTACACGACACTGAAGCTTTCTTT.

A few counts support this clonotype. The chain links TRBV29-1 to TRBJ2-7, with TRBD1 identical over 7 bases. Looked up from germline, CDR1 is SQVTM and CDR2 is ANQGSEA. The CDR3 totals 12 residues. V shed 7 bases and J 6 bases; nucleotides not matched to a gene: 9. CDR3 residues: CSAATGLGEQYF. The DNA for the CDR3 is TGCAGCGCCGCGACAGGGTTGGGCGAGCAGTACTTC.

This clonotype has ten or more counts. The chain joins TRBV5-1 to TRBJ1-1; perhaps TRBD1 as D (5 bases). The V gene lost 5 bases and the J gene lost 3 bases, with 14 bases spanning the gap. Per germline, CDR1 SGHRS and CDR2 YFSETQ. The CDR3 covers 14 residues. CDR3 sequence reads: CASSLGRVHTEAFF. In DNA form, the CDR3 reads TGCGCCAGCAGTTTAGGCAGGGTCCACACTGAAGCTTTCTTT.

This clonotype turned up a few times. In DNA, the CDR3 is TGCAGTGTCAGGAGGCCCGGGACAGCCTCCTACGAGCAGTACTTC. The encoded protein is CSVRRPGTASYEQYF. The V call is TRBV20-1, the J call TRBJ2-7; 7 bases map to TRBD1. J gave up 0 bases and V 7 bases, and 12 bases lay outside the gene matches. The CDR3 has 15 amino acids. CDR1 and CDR2 from the germline V gene are DFQATT and SNEGSKA (reference sequence).

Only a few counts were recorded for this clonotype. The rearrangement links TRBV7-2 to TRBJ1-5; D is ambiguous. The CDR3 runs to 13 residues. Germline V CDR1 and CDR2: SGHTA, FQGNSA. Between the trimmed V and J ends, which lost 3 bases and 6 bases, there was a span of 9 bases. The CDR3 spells CASSLEGSQPQHF. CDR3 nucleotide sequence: TGTGCCAGCAGCTTGGAGGGTAGTCAGCCCCAGCATTTT.

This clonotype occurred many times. The CDR3: CASSLAQGFYEQYF. The CDR3 DNA is TGTGCCAGCAGTTTAGCACAGGGGTTCTACGAGCAGTACTTC. The chain has TRBV28 and TRBJ2-7, with 7 bases fitting TRBD1. The CDR3 is made up of 14 amino acids. Germline V gene sequence: CDR1 MDHEN, CDR2 SYDVKM. V dropped 2 bases and J dropped 3; count of bases not matched to a gene: 4.

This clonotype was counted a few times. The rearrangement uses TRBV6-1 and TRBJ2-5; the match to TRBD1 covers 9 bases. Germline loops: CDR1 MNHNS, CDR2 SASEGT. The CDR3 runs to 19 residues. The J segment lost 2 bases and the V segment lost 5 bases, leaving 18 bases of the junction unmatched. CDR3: CASSQKWDRANTIQETQYF. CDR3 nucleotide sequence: TGTGCCAGCAGTCAAAAATGGGACAGGGCAAACACAATACAAGAGACCCAGTACTTC.

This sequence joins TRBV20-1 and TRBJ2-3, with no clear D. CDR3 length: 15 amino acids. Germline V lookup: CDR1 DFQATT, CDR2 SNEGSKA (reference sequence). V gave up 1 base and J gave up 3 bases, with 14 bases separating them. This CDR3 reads CSARALRDLTDTQYF. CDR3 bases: TGCAGTGCTAGAGCCTTAAGGGATCTAACAGATACGCAGTATTTT.

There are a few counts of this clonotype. The CDR3 DNA is TGTGCCAGCAGTCCTACTAGCGGGGGTTCAGATACGCAGTATTTT. As protein: CASSPTSGGSDTQYF. The chain links TRBV2 to TRBJ2-3, with TRBD2 matching over 11 bases. V lost 5 bases, J lost 4 bases, and 5 bases stayed unmatched. The CDR3 loop spans 15 amino acids. CDR1 and CDR2 (germline): SNHLY, FYNNEI.

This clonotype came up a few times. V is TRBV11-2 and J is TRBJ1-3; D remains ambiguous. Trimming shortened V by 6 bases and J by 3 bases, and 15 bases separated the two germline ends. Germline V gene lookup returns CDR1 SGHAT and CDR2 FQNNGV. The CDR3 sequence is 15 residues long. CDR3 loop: CASSPSTRNGNTIYF. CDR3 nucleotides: TGTGCCAGCAGTCCATCTACCAGGAATGGAAACACCATATATTTT.

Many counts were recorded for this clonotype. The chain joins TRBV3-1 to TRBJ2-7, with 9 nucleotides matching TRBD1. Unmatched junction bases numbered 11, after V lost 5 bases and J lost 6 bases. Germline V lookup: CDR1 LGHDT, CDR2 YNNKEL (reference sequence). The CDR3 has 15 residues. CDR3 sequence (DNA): TGTGCCAGCAGCAGAGGGACAGGGCCCTCAGCCGAGCAGTACTTC. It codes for CASSRGTGPSAEQYF.

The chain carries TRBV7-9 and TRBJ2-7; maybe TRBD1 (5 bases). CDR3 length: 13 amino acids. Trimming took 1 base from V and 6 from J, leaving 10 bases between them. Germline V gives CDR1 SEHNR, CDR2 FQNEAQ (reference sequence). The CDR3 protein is CASSLGSGREQYF. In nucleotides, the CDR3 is TGTGCCAGCAGCTTAGGGTCAGGGCGCGAGCAGTACTTC.

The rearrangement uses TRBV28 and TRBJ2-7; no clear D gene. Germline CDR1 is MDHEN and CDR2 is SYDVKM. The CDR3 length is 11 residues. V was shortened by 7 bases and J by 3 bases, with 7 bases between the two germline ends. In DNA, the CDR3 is TGTGCCAGCATGGCCCTCTACGAGCAGTACTTC. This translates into CASMALYEQYF.